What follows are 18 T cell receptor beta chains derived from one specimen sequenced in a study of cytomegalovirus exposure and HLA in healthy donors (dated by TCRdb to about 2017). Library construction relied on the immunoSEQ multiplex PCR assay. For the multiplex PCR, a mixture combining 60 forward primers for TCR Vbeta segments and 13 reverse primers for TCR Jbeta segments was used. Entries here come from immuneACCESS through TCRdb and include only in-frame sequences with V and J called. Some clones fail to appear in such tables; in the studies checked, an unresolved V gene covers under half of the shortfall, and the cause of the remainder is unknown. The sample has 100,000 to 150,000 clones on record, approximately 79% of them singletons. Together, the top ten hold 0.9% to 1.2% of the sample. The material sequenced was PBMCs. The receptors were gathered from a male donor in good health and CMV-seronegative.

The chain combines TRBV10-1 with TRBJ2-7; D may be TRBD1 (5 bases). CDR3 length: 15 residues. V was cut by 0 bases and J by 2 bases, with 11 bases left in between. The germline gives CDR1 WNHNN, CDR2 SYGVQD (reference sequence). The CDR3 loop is CASSESQGLPYEQYF. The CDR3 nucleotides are TGCGCCAGCAGTGAGTCCCAGGGCCTCCCCTACGAGCAGTACTTC.

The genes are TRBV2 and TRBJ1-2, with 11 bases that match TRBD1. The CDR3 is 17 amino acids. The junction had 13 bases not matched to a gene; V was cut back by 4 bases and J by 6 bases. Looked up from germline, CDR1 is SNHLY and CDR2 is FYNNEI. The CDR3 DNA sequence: TGTGCCAGCAGTGTATCCGGGACAGGGGGTAATGTTAATGGCTACACCTTC. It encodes CASSVSGTGGNVNGYTF.

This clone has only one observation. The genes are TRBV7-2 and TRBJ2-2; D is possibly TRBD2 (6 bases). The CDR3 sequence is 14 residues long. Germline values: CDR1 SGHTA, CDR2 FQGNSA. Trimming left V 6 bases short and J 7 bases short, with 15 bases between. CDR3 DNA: TGTGCCAGCAGGGTGGGCGGGGCGTACGGGGAGCTGTTTTTT. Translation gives CASRVGGAYGELFF.

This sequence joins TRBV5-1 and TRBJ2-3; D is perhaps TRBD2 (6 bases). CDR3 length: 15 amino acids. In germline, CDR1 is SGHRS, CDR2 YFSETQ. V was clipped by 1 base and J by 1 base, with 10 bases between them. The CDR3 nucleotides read TGCGCCAGCAGCTTGTACCCTAGCGGCACAGATACGCAGTATTTT. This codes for CASSLYPSGTDTQYF.

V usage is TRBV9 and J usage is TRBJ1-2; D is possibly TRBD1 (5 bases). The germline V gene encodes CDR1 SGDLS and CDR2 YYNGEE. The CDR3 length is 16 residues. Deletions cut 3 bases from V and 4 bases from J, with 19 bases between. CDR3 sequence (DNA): TGTGCCAGCAGCGGTCCTGGGGGAGGAAGTCGCTATGGCTACACCTTC. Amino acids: CASSGPGGGSRYGYTF.

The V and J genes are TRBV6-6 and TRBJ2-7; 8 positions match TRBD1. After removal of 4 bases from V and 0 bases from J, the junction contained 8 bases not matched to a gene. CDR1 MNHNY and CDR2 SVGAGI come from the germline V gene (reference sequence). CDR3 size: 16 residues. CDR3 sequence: CASSLQGQGYSYEQYF. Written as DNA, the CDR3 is TGTGCCAGCAGTTTACAAGGACAGGGTTACTCCTACGAGCAGTACTTC.

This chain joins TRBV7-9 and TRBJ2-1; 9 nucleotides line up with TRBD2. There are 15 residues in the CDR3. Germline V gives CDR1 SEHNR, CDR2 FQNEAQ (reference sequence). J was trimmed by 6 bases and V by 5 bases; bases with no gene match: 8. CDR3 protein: CASSAPGLAVNEQFF. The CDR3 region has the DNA TGTGCCAGCAGCGCTCCGGGACTAGCAGTCAATGAGCAGTTCTTC.

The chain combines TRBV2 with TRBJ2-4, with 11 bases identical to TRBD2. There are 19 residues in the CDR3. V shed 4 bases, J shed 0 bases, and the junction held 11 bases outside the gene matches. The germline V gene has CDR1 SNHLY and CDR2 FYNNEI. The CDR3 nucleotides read TGTGCCAGCAGTGGGGGAACTATAGCGGGGGGGCTAGCCAAAAACATTCAGTACTTC. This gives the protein CASSGGTIAGGLAKNIQYF. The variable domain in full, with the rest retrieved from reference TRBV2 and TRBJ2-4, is EPEVTQTPSHQVTQMGQEVILRCVPISNHLYFYWYRQILGQKVEFLVSFYNNEISEKSEIFDDQFSVERPDGSNFTLKIRSTKLEDSAMYFCASSGGTIAGGLAKNIQYFGAGTRLSVL.

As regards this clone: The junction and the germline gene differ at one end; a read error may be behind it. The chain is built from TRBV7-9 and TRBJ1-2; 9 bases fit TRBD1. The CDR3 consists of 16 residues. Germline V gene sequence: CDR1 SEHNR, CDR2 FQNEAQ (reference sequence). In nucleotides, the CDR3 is TGCGCCAGCAGCCAAGGAGGACAGGGGATCAACTATGGCTACACCTTC. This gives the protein CASSQGGQGINYGYTF.

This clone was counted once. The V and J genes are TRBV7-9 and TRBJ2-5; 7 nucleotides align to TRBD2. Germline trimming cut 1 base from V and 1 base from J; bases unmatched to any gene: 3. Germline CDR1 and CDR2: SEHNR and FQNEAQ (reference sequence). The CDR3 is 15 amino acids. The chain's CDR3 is CASSLGAGTQETQYF. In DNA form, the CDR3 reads TGTGCCAGCAGCTTAGGAGCGGGGACCCAAGAGACCCAGTACTTC.

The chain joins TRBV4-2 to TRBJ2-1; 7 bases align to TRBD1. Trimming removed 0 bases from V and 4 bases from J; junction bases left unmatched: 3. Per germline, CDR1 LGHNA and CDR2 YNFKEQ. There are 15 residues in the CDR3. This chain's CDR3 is CASSQDNRGYNEQFF. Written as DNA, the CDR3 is TGTGCCAGCAGCCAAGATAACAGGGGATACAATGAGCAGTTCTTC.

In nucleotides, the CDR3 is TGTGCCAGCTCACAGGAGGGAGGGAGGGTCGGCGCTGAAGCTTTCTTT. Residues: CASSQEGGRVGAEAFF. V is TRBV18 and J is TRBJ1-1, with no clear D. Trimming cost V 4 bases and J 6 bases, with 21 bases left between them. The V gene's germline CDR1 is KGHSH and CDR2 LQKENI. The CDR3 has 16 amino acids.

The CDR3 loop is CASSPGGRNTEAFF. CDR3 nucleotide sequence: TGTGCCAGCAGCCCCGGGGGACGGAACACTGAAGCTTTCTTT. The chain combines TRBV11-2 with TRBJ1-1; a weak D match, TRBD1 (5 bases). V shed 5 bases and J shed 1 base, with 11 bases lying between them. Germline lookup yields CDR1 SGHAT and CDR2 FQNNGV. The CDR3 is made up of 14 amino acids.

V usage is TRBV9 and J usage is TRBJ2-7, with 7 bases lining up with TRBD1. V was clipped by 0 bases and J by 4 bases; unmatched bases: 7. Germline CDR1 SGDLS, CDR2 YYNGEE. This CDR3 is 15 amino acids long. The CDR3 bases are TGTGCCAGCAGCGTAGATAGAGGGGGCAGGTACGAGCAGTACTTC. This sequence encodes CASSVDRGGRYEQYF.

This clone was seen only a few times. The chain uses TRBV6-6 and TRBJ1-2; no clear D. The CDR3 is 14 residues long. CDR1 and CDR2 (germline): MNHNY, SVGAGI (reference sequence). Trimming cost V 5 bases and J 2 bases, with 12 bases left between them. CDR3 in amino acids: CASSNPDKNYGYTF. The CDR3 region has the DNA TGTGCCAGCAGTAACCCAGACAAGAACTATGGCTACACCTTC.

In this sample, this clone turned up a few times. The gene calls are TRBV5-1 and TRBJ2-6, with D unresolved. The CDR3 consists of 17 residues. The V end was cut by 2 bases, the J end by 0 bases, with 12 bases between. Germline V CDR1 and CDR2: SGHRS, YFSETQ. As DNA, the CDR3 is TGCGCCAGCAGCTTAGATATAGCAATCTCTGGGGCCAACGTCCTGACTTTC. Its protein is CASSLDIAISGANVLTF.

The CDR3 DNA is TGTGCCAGCAGTGTTGGCAGCTCCTACGAGCAGTACTTC. Protein sequence: CASSVGSSYEQYF. The chain links TRBV6-1 to TRBJ2-7; D uncertain. Trimming took off 4 bases at V and 0 bases at J, with 7 bases between the two ends. Looked up from germline, CDR1 is MNHNS and CDR2 is SASEGT. The CDR3 runs 13 residues.

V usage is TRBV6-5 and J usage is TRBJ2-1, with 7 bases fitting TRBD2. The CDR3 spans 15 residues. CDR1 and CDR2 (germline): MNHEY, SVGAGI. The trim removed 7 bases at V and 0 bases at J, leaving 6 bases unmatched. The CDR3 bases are TGTGCCAGCATGAGGCGGGAGAGCTCCTACAATGAGCAGTTCTTC. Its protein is CASMRRESSYNEQFF.